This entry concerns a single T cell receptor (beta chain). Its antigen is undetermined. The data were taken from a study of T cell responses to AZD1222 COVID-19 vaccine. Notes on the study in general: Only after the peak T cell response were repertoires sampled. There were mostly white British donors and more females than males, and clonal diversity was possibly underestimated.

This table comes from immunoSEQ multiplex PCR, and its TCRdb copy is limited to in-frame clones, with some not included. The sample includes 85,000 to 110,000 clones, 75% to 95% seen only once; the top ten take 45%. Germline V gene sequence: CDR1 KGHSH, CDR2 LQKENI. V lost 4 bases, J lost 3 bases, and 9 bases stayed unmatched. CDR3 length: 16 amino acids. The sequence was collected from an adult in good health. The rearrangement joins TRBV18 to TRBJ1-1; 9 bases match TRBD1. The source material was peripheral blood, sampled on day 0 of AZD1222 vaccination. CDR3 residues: CASSRLQGARDTEAFF. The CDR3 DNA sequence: TGTGCCAGCTCACGTCTACAGGGGGCTAGAGACACTGAAGCTTTCTTT.